This TCR beta chain was recorded in a study of blood T cells in healthy people across ages. The trim removed 5 bases at V and 14 bases at J, leaving 11 bases unmatched. Germline lookup yields CDR1 SGHVS and CDR2 FQNEAQ. The CDR3 has 13 amino acids. Through a sample-barcoded 5' primer and a J-beta primer mix, a second PCR was run for about 6 to 11 cycles. TCRdb ran MiXCR on the 5' RACE reads and lists one entry per CDR3 protein. The sample carries more than 700,000 distinct CDR3 sequences, about half recorded once. The source material was blood. This chain uses TRBV7-8 with TRBJ2-1; 8 nucleotides match TRBD2. This clonotype was obtained from an elderly man in good health. The CDR3 DNA is TGTGCCAGCAGCCCGAGGGGTACTAGCGGTGAGTTCTTC. Its protein is CASSPRGTSGEFF.